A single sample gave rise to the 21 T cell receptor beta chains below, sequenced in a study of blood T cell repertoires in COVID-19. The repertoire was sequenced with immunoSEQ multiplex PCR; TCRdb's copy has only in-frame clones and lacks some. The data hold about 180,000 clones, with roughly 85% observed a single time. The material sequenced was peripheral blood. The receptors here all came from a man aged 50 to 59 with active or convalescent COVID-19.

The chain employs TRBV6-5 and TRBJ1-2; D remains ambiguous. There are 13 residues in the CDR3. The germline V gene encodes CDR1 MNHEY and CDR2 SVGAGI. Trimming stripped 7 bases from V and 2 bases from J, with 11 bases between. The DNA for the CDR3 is TGTGCCAGCACCCAGAACCCCAACTATGGCTACACCTTC. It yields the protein CASTQNPNYGYTF.

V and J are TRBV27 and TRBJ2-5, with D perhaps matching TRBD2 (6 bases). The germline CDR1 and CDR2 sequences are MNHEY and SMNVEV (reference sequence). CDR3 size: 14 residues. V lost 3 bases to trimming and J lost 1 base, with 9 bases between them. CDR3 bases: TGTGCCAGCAGTTTCGGGGGATCCCAAGAGACCCAGTACTTC. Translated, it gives CASSFGGSQETQYF.

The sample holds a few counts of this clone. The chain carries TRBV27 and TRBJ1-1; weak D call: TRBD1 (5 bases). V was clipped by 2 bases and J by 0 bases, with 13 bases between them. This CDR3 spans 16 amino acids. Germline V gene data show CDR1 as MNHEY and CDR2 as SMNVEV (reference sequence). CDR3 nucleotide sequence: TGTGCCAGCAGTTTAGGGGGAGGGAAGTTGAACACTGAAGCTTTCTTT. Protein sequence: CASSLGGGKLNTEAFF.

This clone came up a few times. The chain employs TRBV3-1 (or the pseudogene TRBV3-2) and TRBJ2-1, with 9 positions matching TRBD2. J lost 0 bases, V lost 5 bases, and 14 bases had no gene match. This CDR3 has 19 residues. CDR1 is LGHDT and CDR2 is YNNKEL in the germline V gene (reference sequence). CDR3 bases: TGTGCCAGCAGCGTAGGATTACTAGCGGGTGTTAGCTCCTACAATGAGCAGTTCTTC. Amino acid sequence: CASSVGLLAGVSSYNEQFF.

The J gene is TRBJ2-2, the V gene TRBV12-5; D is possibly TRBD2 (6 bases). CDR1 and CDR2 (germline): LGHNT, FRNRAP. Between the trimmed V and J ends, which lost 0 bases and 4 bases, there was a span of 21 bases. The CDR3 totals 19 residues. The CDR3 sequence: CASGLVFRSASGSTGELFF. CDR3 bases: TGTGCTAGTGGTTTGGTTTTTCGATCGGCTTCCGGGAGCACCGGGGAGCTGTTTTTT.

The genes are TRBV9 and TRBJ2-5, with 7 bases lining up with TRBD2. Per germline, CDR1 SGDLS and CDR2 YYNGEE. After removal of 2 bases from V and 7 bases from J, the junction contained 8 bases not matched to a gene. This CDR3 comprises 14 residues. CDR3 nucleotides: TGTGCCAGCAGCGTGGGAGGGTCATTGGTGACCCAGTACTTC. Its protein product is CASSVGGSLVTQYF.

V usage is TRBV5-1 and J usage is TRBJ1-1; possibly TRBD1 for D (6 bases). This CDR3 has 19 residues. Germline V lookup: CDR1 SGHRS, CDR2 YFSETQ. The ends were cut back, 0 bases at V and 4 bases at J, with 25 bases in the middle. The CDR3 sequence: CASSLEPRDGHLGGTEAFF. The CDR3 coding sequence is TGCGCCAGCAGCTTGGAACCCCGGGACGGACACTTAGGGGGCACTGAAGCTTTCTTT.

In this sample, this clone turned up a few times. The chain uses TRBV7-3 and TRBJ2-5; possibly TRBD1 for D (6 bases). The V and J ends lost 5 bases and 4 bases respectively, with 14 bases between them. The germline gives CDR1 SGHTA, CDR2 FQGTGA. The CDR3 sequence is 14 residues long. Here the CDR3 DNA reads TGTGCCAGCAGCCCAACAGGGTCCCGAGAGACCCAGTACTTC. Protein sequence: CASSPTGSRETQYF.

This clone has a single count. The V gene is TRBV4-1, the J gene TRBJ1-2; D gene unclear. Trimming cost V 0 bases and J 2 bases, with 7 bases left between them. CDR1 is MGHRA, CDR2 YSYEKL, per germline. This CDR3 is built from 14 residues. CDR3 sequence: CASSQEGTNYGYTF. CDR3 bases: TGCGCCAGCAGCCAAGAGGGCACGAACTATGGCTACACCTTC.

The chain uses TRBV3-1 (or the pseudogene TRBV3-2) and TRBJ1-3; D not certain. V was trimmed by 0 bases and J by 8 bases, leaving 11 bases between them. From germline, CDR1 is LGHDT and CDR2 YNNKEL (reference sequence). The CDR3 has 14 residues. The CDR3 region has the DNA TGTGCCAGCAGCCAAGAACAGTCTATATACACCATATATTTT. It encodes CASSQEQSIYTIYF.

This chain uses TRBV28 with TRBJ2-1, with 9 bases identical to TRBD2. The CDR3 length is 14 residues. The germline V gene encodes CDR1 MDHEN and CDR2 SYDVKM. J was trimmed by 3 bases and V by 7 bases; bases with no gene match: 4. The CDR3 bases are TGTGCCAGCATTGGACTAGCGAACTACAATGAGCAGTTCTTC. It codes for CASIGLANYNEQFF.

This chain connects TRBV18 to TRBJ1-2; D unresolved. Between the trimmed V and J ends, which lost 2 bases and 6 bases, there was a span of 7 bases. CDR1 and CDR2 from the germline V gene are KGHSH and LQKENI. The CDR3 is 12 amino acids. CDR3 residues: CASSPGQHGYTF. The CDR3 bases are TGTGCCAGCTCACCAGGGCAGCATGGCTACACCTTC. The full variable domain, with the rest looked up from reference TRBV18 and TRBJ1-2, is NAGVMQNPRHLVRRRGQEARLRCSPMKGHSHVYWYRQLPEEGLKFMVYLQKENIIDESGMPKERFSAEFPKEGPSILRIQQVVRGDSAAYFCASSPGQHGYTFGSGTRLTVV.

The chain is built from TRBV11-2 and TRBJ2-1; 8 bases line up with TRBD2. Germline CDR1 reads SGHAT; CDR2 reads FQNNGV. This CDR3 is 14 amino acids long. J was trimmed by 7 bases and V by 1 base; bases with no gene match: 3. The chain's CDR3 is CASSLAGGANEQFF. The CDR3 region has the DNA TGTGCCAGCAGCTTAGCGGGGGGGGCAAATGAGCAGTTCTTC.

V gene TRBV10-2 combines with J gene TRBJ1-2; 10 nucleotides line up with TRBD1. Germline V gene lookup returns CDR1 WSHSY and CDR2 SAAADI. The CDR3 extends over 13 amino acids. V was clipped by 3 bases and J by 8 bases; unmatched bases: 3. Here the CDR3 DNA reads TGCGCCAGCAGTGACGGACAGGGGGACGGCTACACCTTC. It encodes CASSDGQGDGYTF.

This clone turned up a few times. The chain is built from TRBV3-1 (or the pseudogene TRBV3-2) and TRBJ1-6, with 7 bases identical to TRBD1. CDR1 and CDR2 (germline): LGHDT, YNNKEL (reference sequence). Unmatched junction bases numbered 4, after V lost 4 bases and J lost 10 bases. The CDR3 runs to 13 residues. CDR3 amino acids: CASSLTGESPLHF. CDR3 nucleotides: TGTGCCAGCAGCCTTACAGGGGAATCACCCCTCCACTTT.

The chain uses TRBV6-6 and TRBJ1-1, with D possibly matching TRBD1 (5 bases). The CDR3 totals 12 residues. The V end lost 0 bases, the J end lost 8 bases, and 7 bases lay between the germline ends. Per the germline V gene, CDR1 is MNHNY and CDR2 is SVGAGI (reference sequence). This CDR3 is CASSYSGQEAFF. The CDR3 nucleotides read TGTGCCAGCAGTTACTCGGGGCAAGAAGCTTTCTTT.

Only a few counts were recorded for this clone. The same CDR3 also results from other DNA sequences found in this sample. CDR3 sequence: CASSPQGGNYEQYF. The CDR3 DNA reads as TGTGCCAGCTCACCACAAGGCGGTAACTACGAGCAGTACTTC. J is TRBJ2-7 and V is TRBV18; D uncertain. V was clipped by 1 base and J by 3 bases, with 10 bases between them. Germline V gene lookup returns CDR1 KGHSH and CDR2 LQKENI. This CDR3 spans 14 amino acids. The full variable domain, in which reference TRBV18 and TRBJ2-7 provide the parts outside the CDR3, is NAGVMQNPRHLVRRRGQEARLRCSPMKGHSHVYWYRQLPEEGLKFMVYLQKENIIDESGMPKERFSAEFPKEGPSILRIQQVVRGDSAAYFCASSPQGGNYEQYFGPGTRLTVT.

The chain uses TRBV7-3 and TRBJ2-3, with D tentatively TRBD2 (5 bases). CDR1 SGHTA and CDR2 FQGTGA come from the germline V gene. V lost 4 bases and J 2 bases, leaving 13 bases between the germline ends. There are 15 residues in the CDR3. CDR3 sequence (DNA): TGTGCCAGCAGCTCTACTAGTACCCCCACAGATACGCAGTATTTT. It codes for CASSSTSTPTDTQYF.

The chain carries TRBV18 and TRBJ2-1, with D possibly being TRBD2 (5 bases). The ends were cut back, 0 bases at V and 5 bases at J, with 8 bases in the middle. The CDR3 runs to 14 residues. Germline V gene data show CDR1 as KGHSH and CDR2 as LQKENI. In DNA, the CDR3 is TGTGCCAGCTCACCACCCGAGGGAAACAATGAGCAGTTCTTC. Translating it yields CASSPPEGNNEQFF.

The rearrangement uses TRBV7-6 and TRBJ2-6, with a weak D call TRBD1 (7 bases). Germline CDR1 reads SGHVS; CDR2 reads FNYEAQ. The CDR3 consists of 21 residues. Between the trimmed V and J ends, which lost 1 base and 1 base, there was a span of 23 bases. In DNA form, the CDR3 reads TGTGCCAGCAGCTTAGGCTTGGGCGGGACAGCCTTCACTTCTGGGGCCAACGTCCTGACTTTC. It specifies CASSLGLGGTAFTSGANVLTF.

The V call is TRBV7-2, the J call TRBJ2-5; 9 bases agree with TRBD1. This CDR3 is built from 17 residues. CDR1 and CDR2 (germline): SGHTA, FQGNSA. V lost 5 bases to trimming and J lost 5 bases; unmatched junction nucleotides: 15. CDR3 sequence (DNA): TGTGCCAGCAGCCTACGACGGCCGGGACAGGGAGCGGAGACCCAGTACTTC. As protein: CASSLRRPGQGAETQYF.